This passage covers 11 T cell receptor beta chains from one sample sequenced in a study of shared clonotypes between healthy human individuals (dated by TCRdb to about 2020). CD8 naive samples were CD45RO-negative cells positively selected for CCR7, giving a CD45RA+CCR7+ population that excluded TemRA cells. Library preparation was by the immunoSEQ multiplex PCR assay. TCRdb mirrors the immuneACCESS table, restricted to in-frame sequences. Some clones are absent from its copies; in checked studies, under half trace to an unresolved V gene, and the reason for the others is unknown. This sample has approximately 2,000,000 clones in its table, and approximately 92% of those were observed once. The ten top clones hold approximately 1.7% of the sample. Sequenced input: naive CD8+ T cells from PBMCs. According to the study, the label for this sample's cell subset or site signals: CD45RA+CCR7+. The receptors here all came from a man aged 18 to 30 in good health. Some clones in this sample may be carry-over from other donors' samples.

The gene calls are TRBV7-2 and TRBJ2-7, with 7 bases identical to TRBD1. The junction had 6 bases not matched to a gene; V was cut back by 1 base and J by 3 bases. The CDR3 runs to 15 residues. Germline assignment: CDR1 SGHTA and CDR2 FQGNSA. The CDR3 sequence: CASSLGGTGDYEQYF. The DNA of the CDR3 is TGTGCCAGCAGCTTAGGTGGTACAGGGGACTACGAGCAGTACTTC. Complete variable domain (other parts from reference TRBV7-2 and TRBJ2-7): GAGVSQSPSNKVTEKGKDVELRCDPISGHTALYWYRQSLGQGLEFLIYFQGNSAPDKSGLPSDRFSAERTGGSVSTLTIQRTQQEDSAVYLCASSLGGTGDYEQYFGPGTRLTVT.

V is TRBV5-1 and J is TRBJ2-5; tentative D call: TRBD1 (5 bases). There are 15 residues in the CDR3. V dropped 1 base and J dropped 2 bases, with 12 bases sitting between them. Germline V CDR1 and CDR2: SGHRS, YFSETQ. CDR3 sequence (DNA): TGCGCCAGCAGCTTGAGGCCAGGACAACAAGAGACCCAGTACTTC. Translation: CASSLRPGQQETQYF.

The gene calls are TRBV6-1 and TRBJ1-3; D not certain. Trimming pared 1 base from V and 3 bases from J, leaving 4 bases between. Germline-derived CDR1 and CDR2 are MNHNS and SASEGT. The CDR3 totals 13 residues. The CDR3 DNA follows: TGTGCCAGCAGTGAAGACATTGGAAACACCATATATTTT. Residues: CASSEDIGNTIYF.

The chain combines TRBV6-1 with TRBJ2-7; no reliable D call. Germline CDR1 is MNHNS and CDR2 is SASEGT. V was shortened by 8 bases and J by 4 bases, with 9 bases between the two germline ends. This CDR3 contains 11 residues. The CDR3, as DNA: TGTGCCAGCCCGGACCGTTACGAGCAGTACTTC. This sequence encodes CASPDRYEQYF.

The count of this clone is one. V and J are TRBV28 and TRBJ2-5, with D hard to call. This CDR3 is 16 amino acids long. The germline V and J ends were trimmed by 8 bases and 3 bases, with 22 bases remaining between them. CDR1 is MDHEN and CDR2 is SYDVKM in the germline V gene. The CDR3 is CASSLPTGGREETQYF. Written as DNA, the CDR3 is TGTGCCAGCTCCCTCCCTACCGGTGGGCGCGAAGAGACCCAGTACTTC.

This rearrangement joins TRBV4-3 to TRBJ1-2; D is possibly TRBD1 (5 bases). The CDR3 loop spans 17 amino acids. Germline CDR1 and CDR2: LGHNA and YSLEER. The V and J ends lost 0 bases and 0 bases respectively, with 14 bases between them. For the CDR3, the DNA is TGCGCCAGCAGCCAAGATCGTTCGTCGACAGCTAACTATGGCTACACCTTC. Translated, it gives CASSQDRSSTANYGYTF.

CDR3 DNA sequence: TGCGCCAGCAGCCCCACACGACTAGACTCCTACGAGCAGTACTTC. Translation gives CASSPTRLDSYEQYF. The chain employs TRBV5-1 and TRBJ2-7; TRBD2 is a possible D gene (6 bases). The CDR3 has 15 residues. Trimming shortened V by 4 bases and J by 0 bases, and 14 bases separated the two germline ends. The germline CDR1 and CDR2 sequences are SGHRS and YFSETQ.

The rearrangement uses TRBV5-6 and TRBJ2-7; D ambiguous. CDR1 SGHDT and CDR2 YYEEEE come from the germline V gene. The V end lost 4 bases, the J end lost 0 bases, and 8 bases lay between the germline ends. The CDR3 has 13 amino acids. This chain's CDR3 is CASSARSSYEQYF. CDR3 in DNA: TGTGCCAGCAGCGCTAGGAGCTCCTACGAGCAGTACTTC.

The gene calls are TRBV9 and TRBJ2-1, with a tentative D call TRBD1 (5 bases). V was pared by 0 bases and J by 2 bases, with 12 bases between. The germline V gene encodes CDR1 SGDLS and CDR2 YYNGEE. The CDR3 sequence is 16 residues long. The CDR3 DNA reads TGTGCCAGCAGCGTAGTTTATCAGGGCCCCTACAATGAGCAGTTCTTC. Protein product: CASSVVYQGPYNEQFF. The full variable domain, completed using reference TRBV9 and TRBJ2-1, is DSGVTQTPKHLITATGQRVTLRCSPRSGDLSVYWYQQSLDQGLQFLIQYYNGEERAKGNILERFSAQQFPDLHSELNLSSLELGDSALYFCASSVVYQGPYNEQFFGPGTRLTVL.

This clone came up once. This chain connects TRBV4-3 to TRBJ2-7; 8 bases map to TRBD1. Germline V CDR1 and CDR2: LGHNA, YSLEER. The junction had 3 bases not matched to a gene; V was cut back by 0 bases and J by 5 bases. CDR3 length: 14 residues. This CDR3 is CASSQDARGHEQYF. For the CDR3, the DNA is TGCGCCAGCAGCCAAGACGCCAGGGGGCACGAGCAGTACTTC.

A word on this clone: The sample carries other DNA sequences with the same CDR3. The CDR3 loop reads CASSYRALNTEAFF. The CDR3 DNA sequence: TGTGCCAGCAGTTACCGGGCGCTGAACACTGAAGCTTTCTTT. The chain uses TRBV6-5 and TRBJ1-1; D is unresolved. The V and J ends lost 2 bases and 0 bases respectively, with 7 bases between them. The CDR3 has 14 residues. The germline V gene encodes CDR1 MNHEY and CDR2 SVGAGI.